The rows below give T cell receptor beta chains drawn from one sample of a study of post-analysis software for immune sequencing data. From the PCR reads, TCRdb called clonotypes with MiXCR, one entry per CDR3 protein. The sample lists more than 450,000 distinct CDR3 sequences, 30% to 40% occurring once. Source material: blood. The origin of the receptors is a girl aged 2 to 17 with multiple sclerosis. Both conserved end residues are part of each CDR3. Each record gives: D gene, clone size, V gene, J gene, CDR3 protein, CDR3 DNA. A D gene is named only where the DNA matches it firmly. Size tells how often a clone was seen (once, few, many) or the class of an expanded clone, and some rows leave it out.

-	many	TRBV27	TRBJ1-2	CASSSGPNYGYTF	TGTGCCAGCAGTTCGGGTCCCAACTATGGCTACACCTTC
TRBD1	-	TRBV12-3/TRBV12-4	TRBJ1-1	CASRIRQGAAGTEAFF	TGTGCCAGCAGGATTCGGCAGGGGGCCGCGGGCACTGAAGCTTTCTTT
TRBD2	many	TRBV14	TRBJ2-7	CASSQGSGGYYEQYF	TGTGCCAGCAGCCAGGGGAGCGGGGGGTACTACGAGCAGTACTTC
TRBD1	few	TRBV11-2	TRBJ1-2	CASRRPGQGAPYGYTF	TGTGCCAGCAGGCGACCGGGACAGGGGGCTCCCTATGGCTACACCTTC
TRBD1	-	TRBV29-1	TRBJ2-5	CSVGQGTGETQYF	TGCAGCGTGGGACAGGGGACGGGAGAGACCCAGTACTTC
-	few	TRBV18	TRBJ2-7	CASSPFRRSYEQYF	TGTGCCAGCTCACCTTTCAGGAGGAGCTACGAGCAGTACTTC
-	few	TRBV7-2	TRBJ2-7	CASSAPEIRYEQYF	TGTGCCAGCAGCGCACCCGAGATAAGGTACGAGCAGTACTTC
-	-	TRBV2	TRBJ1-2	CASSETRDGNYGYTF	TGTGCCAGCAGTGAAACCAGGGACGGCAACTATGGCTACACCTTC
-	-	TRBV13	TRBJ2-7	CASSLRGGSRSREEQYF	TGTGCCAGCAGCTTAAGGGGGGGCTCTAGATCGAGGGAAGAGCAGTACTTC
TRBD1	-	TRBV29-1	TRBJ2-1	CSALQGAGGGGNEQFF	TGCAGCGCCCTACAGGGGGCAGGGGGCGGAGGGAATGAGCAGTTCTTC